The next 18 T cell receptor beta chains were all read from a single sample in a study of radiation and T cells in renal cell carcinoma. Using immunoSEQ multiplex PCR, the repertoire was profiled, and TCRdb retains in-frame clones only, with some absent. Among approximately 100,000 clones listed, roughly 90% were seen once. The time point denotes: baseline pretreatment blood. The treatment is: 15 Gy SBRT to primary tumor, nephrectomy 4 weeks later. Sequencing used blood, obtained from a patient whose treatment included radiotherapy and nephrectomy. The receptor set was obtained from a man between 50 and 59 years old with renal cell carcinoma.

The chain has TRBV30 and TRBJ2-7; possibly TRBD1 for D (5 bases). CDR1 and CDR2 (germline): GTSNPN, SVGIG (reference sequence). This CDR3 has 11 residues. Trimming stripped 5 bases from V and 3 bases from J, with 8 bases between. CDR3 nucleotide sequence: TGTGCCTGGGAAACAGGCTACGAGCAGTACTTC. Its protein product is CAWETGYEQYF.

V is TRBV4-1 and J is TRBJ2-1, with TRBD2 matching over 11 bases. The CDR3 is made up of 17 amino acids. Per germline, CDR1 MGHRA and CDR2 YSYEKL. Trimming removed 4 bases from V and 6 bases from J; junction bases left unmatched: 11. The CDR3 nucleotides are TGCGCCAGCAGCCCAGCCCGACTAGCGGGACCCCTCAATGAGCAGTTCTTC. It translates to CASSPARLAGPLNEQFF.

CDR3 sequence reads: CASSYLAGGATDTQYF. The CDR3 DNA is TGTGCCAGCAGTTATCTAGCGGGGGGGGCCACAGATACGCAGTATTTT. The chain carries TRBV5-4 and TRBJ2-3; 12 bases map to TRBD2. The CDR3 consists of 16 residues. Germline V gene lookup returns CDR1 SGHNT and CDR2 YYREEE (reference sequence). V dropped 5 bases and J dropped 2; count of bases not matched to a gene: 6. The full variable domain, completed using reference TRBV5-4 and TRBJ2-3, is ETGVTQSPTHLIKTRGQQVTLRCSSQSGHNTVSWYQQALGQGPQFIFQYYREEENGRGNFPPRFSGLQFPNYSSELNVNALELDDSALYLCASSYLAGGATDTQYFGPGTRLTVL.

The chain uses TRBV18 and TRBJ1-3, with D possibly matching TRBD1 (6 bases). Looked up from germline, CDR1 is KGHSH and CDR2 is LQKENI. This CDR3 region has 15 residues. The V end was cut by 0 bases, the J end by 4 bases, with 10 bases between. CDR3: CASSPPGASGNTIYF. As DNA, the CDR3 is TGTGCCAGCTCACCACCGGGGGCGTCCGGAAACACCATATATTTT.

The V call is TRBV28, the J call TRBJ1-5, with unresolved D. The CDR3 totals 16 residues. Germline-derived CDR1 and CDR2 are MDHEN and SYDVKM. Trimming removed 2 bases from V and 4 bases from J, with 15 bases in between. CDR3 amino acids: CASSLDVKVDNQPQHF. The CDR3 DNA is TGTGCCAGCAGTTTAGATGTGAAGGTTGATAATCAGCCCCAGCATTTT.

This chain uses TRBV28 with TRBJ2-3; D is unresolved. The CDR3 is made up of 15 amino acids. CDR1 and CDR2 (germline): MDHEN, SYDVKM. Deletions cut 6 bases from V and 4 bases from J, with 17 bases between. The CDR3 protein is CASRAPLVRADTQYF. The CDR3 region has the DNA TGTGCCAGCAGGGCCCCCCTAGTTCGTGCAGATACGCAGTATTTT. Using reference TRBV28 and TRBJ2-3 for the parts outside the CDR3, the full variable domain is DVKVTQSSRYLVKRTGEKVFLECVQDMDHENMFWYRQDPGLGLRLIYFSYDVKMKEKGDIPEGYSVSREKKERFSLILESASTNQTSMYLCASRAPLVRADTQYFGPGTRLTVL.

In its sample, this clone was seen a few times. V and J are TRBV7-9 and TRBJ2-5; 7 bases line up with TRBD2. Trimming at V came to 4 bases and at J to 1 base, leaving 9 bases not matched to a gene. The CDR3 is 16 residues long. The germline CDR1 and CDR2 sequences are SEHNR and FQNEAQ (reference sequence). The CDR3 sequence is CASSSGHSGPQETQYF. The CDR3 bases are TGTGCCAGCAGCTCGGGTCATAGCGGGCCCCAAGAGACCCAGTACTTC. The variable domain in full, completed from reference TRBV7-9 and TRBJ2-5, reads DTGVSQNPRHKITKRGQNVTFRCDPISEHNRLYWYRQTLGQGPEFLTYFQNEAQLEKSRLLSDRFSAERPKGSFSTLEIQRTEQGDSAMYLCASSSGHSGPQETQYFGPGTRLLVL.

The V and J genes are TRBV5-1 and TRBJ1-4; possibly TRBD1 for D (5 bases). With 4 bases removed from V and 4 bases from J, the gap between germline ends came to 11 bases. The CDR3 has 14 amino acids. Germline V gene lookup returns CDR1 SGHRS and CDR2 YFSETQ. In DNA, the CDR3 is TGCGCCAGCAGCCTGGAGAGGGGTAATGAAAAACTGTTTTTT. It translates to CASSLERGNEKLFF.

The chain has TRBV4-2 and TRBJ2-3; D ambiguous. The CDR3 sequence is 12 residues long. Germline-derived CDR1 and CDR2 are LGHNA and YNFKEQ. With 0 bases removed from V and 6 bases from J, the gap between germline ends came to 4 bases. Here the CDR3 DNA reads TGTGCCAGCAGCCAAGATTGGGATACGCAGTATTTT. Translation: CASSQDWDTQYF.

This clone was observed a single time. CDR3 nucleotides: TGTGCCAGCAGTCCTGGGGGGTACTGGGGGGACACAGATACGCAGTATTTT. Translated, it gives CASSPGGYWGDTDTQYF. This chain connects TRBV27 to TRBJ2-3, with TRBD2 as a possible D gene (6 bases). Trimming cost V 5 bases and J 2 bases, with 20 bases left between them. The CDR3 is 17 amino acids. Germline CDR1 is MNHEY and CDR2 is SMNVEV (reference sequence).

The chain links TRBV27 to TRBJ2-7; TRBD2 is a possible D gene (6 bases). The V gene's germline CDR1 is MNHEY and CDR2 SMNVEV (reference sequence). This CDR3 spans 12 amino acids. The V gene lost 4 bases and the J gene lost 3 bases, with 7 bases spanning the gap. DNA of the CDR3: TGTGCCAGCAGTTCGGAGGGCTACGAGCAGTACTTC. It is translated as CASSSEGYEQYF.

The rearrangement uses TRBV7-9 and TRBJ1-2; maybe TRBD1 (5 bases). The CDR3 runs 12 residues. Trimming stripped 4 bases from V and 8 bases from J, with 11 bases between. Germline V gene data show CDR1 as SEHNR and CDR2 as FQNEAQ (reference sequence). The CDR3 reads CASSWRGNGYTF. CDR3 sequence (DNA): TGTGCCAGCAGCTGGAGGGGAAACGGCTACACCTTC. Full variable domain (rest looked up from reference TRBV7-9 and TRBJ1-2): DTGVSQNPRHKITKRGQNVTFRCDPISEHNRLYWYRQTLGQGPEFLTYFQNEAQLEKSRLLSDRFSAERPKGSFSTLEIQRTEQGDSAMYLCASSWRGNGYTFGSGTRLTVV.

The rearrangement joins TRBV4-1 to TRBJ2-5; tentative D call: TRBD1 (5 bases). This CDR3 has 13 amino acids. The V gene lost 5 bases and the J gene lost 5 bases, with 12 bases spanning the gap. Germline-derived CDR1 and CDR2 are MGHRA and YSYEKL. The CDR3 spells CASSARKGETQYF. The CDR3 nucleotides read TGCGCCAGCAGCGCTAGGAAGGGGGAGACCCAGTACTTC.

This chain connects TRBV18 to TRBJ1-3; TRBD1 is a possible D gene (6 bases). V was pared by 1 base and J by 0 bases, with 13 bases between. The CDR3 runs to 17 residues. The germline gives CDR1 KGHSH, CDR2 LQKENI. CDR3 bases: TGTGCCAGCTCACCACAGGGTACAGGGAACTCTGGAAACACCATATATTTT. Residues: CASSPQGTGNSGNTIYF.

The CDR3 DNA follows: TGTGCCAGCAGCTTCCAACGGACAACCCAGAATGAGCAGTTCTTC. Translating it yields CASSFQRTTQNEQFF. This sequence joins TRBV7-6 and TRBJ2-1, with a possible D match to TRBD1 (5 bases). Germline lookup yields CDR1 SGHVS and CDR2 FNYEAQ. V gave up 3 bases and J gave up 7 bases, with 16 bases separating them. CDR3 length: 15 residues.

The chain carries TRBV7-2 and TRBJ2-3; TRBD2 matches at 8 bases. Germline loops: CDR1 SGHTA, CDR2 FQGNSA. J gave up 4 bases and V 1 base, and 4 bases lay outside the gene matches. CDR3 size: 15 residues. The CDR3 loop is CASSLVAGGADTQYF. The CDR3 bases are TGTGCCAGCAGCTTAGTGGCGGGGGGCGCAGATACGCAGTATTTT.

The V call is TRBV7-2, the J call TRBJ1-2; D gene unclear. CDR1 and CDR2 from the germline V gene are SGHTA and FQGNSA. This CDR3 spans 13 amino acids. V was clipped by 3 bases and J by 3 bases, with 8 bases between them. The CDR3 nucleotides read TGTGCCAGCAGCTTGGACGGACACTATGGCTACACCTTC. Amino acid sequence: CASSLDGHYGYTF.

The chain combines TRBV7-9 with TRBJ2-7, with TRBD1 matching over 7 bases. V lost 2 bases to trimming and J lost 8 bases; unmatched junction nucleotides: 12. The V gene's germline CDR1 is SEHNR and CDR2 FQNEAQ (reference sequence). The CDR3 is 15 residues long. This CDR3 reads CASSLTTGFPFKQYF. DNA for the CDR3: TGTGCCAGCAGCTTAACGACAGGGTTCCCTTTCAAGCAGTACTTC.